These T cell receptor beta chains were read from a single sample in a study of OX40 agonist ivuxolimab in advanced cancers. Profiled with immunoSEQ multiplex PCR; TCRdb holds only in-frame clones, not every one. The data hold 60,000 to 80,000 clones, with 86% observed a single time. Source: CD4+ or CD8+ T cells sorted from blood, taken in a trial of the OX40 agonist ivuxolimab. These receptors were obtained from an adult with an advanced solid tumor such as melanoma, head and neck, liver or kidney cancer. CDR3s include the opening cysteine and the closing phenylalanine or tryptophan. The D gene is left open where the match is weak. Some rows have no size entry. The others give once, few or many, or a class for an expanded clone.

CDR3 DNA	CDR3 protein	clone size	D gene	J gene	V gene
TGTGCCAGTAGTATTTTAGTCGGTGAGCAGTTCTTC	CASSILVGEQFF	.	.	TRBJ2-1	TRBV19
TGCAGTGCTAGAGAAGAGACCCAGTACTTC	CSAREETQYF	once	.	TRBJ2-5	TRBV20-1
TGTGCCAGCAGCTTAGCGGTTGCCACAGGGGATTGGGACTTC	CASSLAVATGDWDF	.	TRBD1	TRBJ2-4	TRBV7-2
TGTGCCAGCAGCCGGACAGGGTCCACCGGGGAGCTGTTTTTT	CASSRTGSTGELFF	.	TRBD1	TRBJ2-2	TRBV11-3
TGTGCCTGGAGTAGGACGGGGAAAGGAAACACCATATATTTT	CAWSRTGKGNTIYF	.	.	TRBJ1-3	TRBV30
TGCGCCAGCAGCCCGGACCACACCCGCGGCTACTATGGCTACACCTTC	CASSPDHTRGYYGYTF	.	.	TRBJ1-2	TRBV4-1
TGTGCCAGTACCCCGCTGGTAGGGGACTATGGCTACACCTTC	CASTPLVGDYGYTF	once	.	TRBJ1-2	TRBV19
TGCGCCAGCAGCCAAGATGAAGCAGAAAAAGTGAATGAGCAGTTCTTC	CASSQDEAEKVNEQFF	.	.	TRBJ2-1	TRBV4-3
TGTGCCAGCTCATCGGGACCGAACACTGAAGCTTTCTTT	CASSSGPNTEAFF	few	.	TRBJ1-1	TRBV18
TGTGCCAGCAGCCCAGGGCCATATAGCAATCAGCCCCAGCATTTT	CASSPGPYSNQPQHF	.	.	TRBJ1-5	TRBV11-1
TGTGCCAGCCAAGGATCAGGCGAGGGCTACACCTTC	CASQGSGEGYTF	.	.	TRBJ1-2	TRBV9
TGCGCCAGCAGCCAAGAATGGAGAGGGCTCTACGAGCAGTACTTC	CASSQEWRGLYEQYF	.	.	TRBJ2-7	TRBV4-3
TGTGCCAGCTCTTCCTACTCTGGAAACACCATATATTTT	CASSSYSGNTIYF	.	.	TRBJ1-3	TRBV5-6
TGCAGCGTTGTCGGCCAGGGGAGCAACGAGCAGTACTTC	CSVVGQGSNEQYF	.	.	TRBJ2-7	TRBV29-1
TGTGCCAGCAGACTGGGGACTAGCACAGATACGCAGTATTTT	CASRLGTSTDTQYF	.	.	TRBJ2-3	TRBV2
TGTGCCACCAGCAGAGGGTTATGGAGCCAGGGCGGAACCTTC	CATSRGLWSQGGTF	.	.	TRBJ1-2	TRBV15
TGTGCCAGCAGTTTAGTCTACAGACAAGAGACCCAGTACTTC	CASSLVYRQETQYF	.	.	TRBJ2-5	TRBV27
TGTGCCAGCAGCTACAGCCCCAATGAGCAGTTCTTC	CASSYSPNEQFF	.	.	TRBJ2-1	TRBV11-3
TGTGCCAGCAGCTTGGGGGGCAGGGTGATGCACACTGAAGCTTTCTTT	CASSLGGRVMHTEAFF	once	.	TRBJ1-1	TRBV5-4
TGTGCCAGCAGCTTCGGACAAGGAGTCTATGGCTACACCTTC	CASSFGQGVYGYTF	.	.	TRBJ1-2	TRBV11-2
TGTGCCAGCAGCTTCCCAGCTCCCCCCTACGAGCAGTACTTC	CASSFPAPPYEQYF	.	.	TRBJ2-7	TRBV11-2
TGTGCCAGCAGAAACAGGGCCCGGTCGGGGGAGCAGTACTTC	CASRNRARSGEQYF	.	.	TRBJ2-7	TRBV6-5
TGTGCCAGCATCGGGACTAGCGGGGTAGATACGCAGTATTTT	CASIGTSGVDTQYF	.	TRBD2	TRBJ2-3	TRBV2
TGTGCCAGCAGCGTTGGGCCAGGAGGGGAGCAGTTCTTC	CASSVGPGGEQFF	once	.	TRBJ2-1	TRBV9
TGTGCCAGCAGAGCGACAGATACGCAGTATTTT	CASRATDTQYF	.	.	TRBJ2-3	TRBV6-5
TGTGCCAGCAGCTTAACGGGGGACAGGGTCGGCTACACCTTC	CASSLTGDRVGYTF	.	TRBD1	TRBJ1-2	TRBV7-3
TGTGCCATCAGAAGCATGGACACCAACTACGAGCAGTACTTC	CAIRSMDTNYEQYF	.	.	TRBJ2-7	TRBV10-3
TGTGCCAGCTCACCAGAAGTGAACACCGGGGAGCTGTTTTTT	CASSPEVNTGELFF	.	.	TRBJ2-2	TRBV18
TGTGCCAGCTCGACAGGGTATGATAATTCACCCCTCCACTTT	CASSTGYDNSPLHF	once	TRBD1	TRBJ1-6	TRBV18
TGCGCCAGCCAAGAACAGGGTGGCGTCACTGAAGCTTTCTTT	CASQEQGGVTEAFF	.	.	TRBJ1-1	TRBV5-1
TGTGCTAGTGGTTTAACCGGTGGGCATATTCAGTACTTC	CASGLTGGHIQYF	once	.	TRBJ2-7	TRBV12-5
TGTGCCAGCAGCGCTAATCGGGACAGGATAGAAGCTTTCTTT	CASSANRDRIEAFF	few	TRBD1	TRBJ1-1	TRBV7-2
TGTGCCAGCAGCTTAGGGGGGATGTACGAGCAGTACTTC	CASSLGGMYEQYF	.	.	TRBJ2-7	TRBV7-9
TGTGCCAGCATGATATCTCCGGGGCATTTCTATGGCTACACCTTC	CASMISPGHFYGYTF	.	.	TRBJ1-2	TRBV6-5
TGCGCCAGCAGCCTCTTTTTCGGGGAGACCCCTCGAGAGCAGTACTTC	CASSLFFGETPREQYF	.	.	TRBJ2-7	TRBV5-1
TGTGCCAGTAGTAGAGGGCCCGCTGAAGCTTTCTTT	CASSRGPAEAFF	.	.	TRBJ1-1	TRBV19
TGTGCCAGCAGTCCCGGGGGGGGCCCCTGGCGAGATACGCAGTATTTT	CASSPGGGPWRDTQYF	.	TRBD2	TRBJ2-3	TRBV5-6
TGCAGCGTCGATGTCCGGGGGGCCGGGGCCAACGTCCTGACTTTC	CSVDVRGAGANVLTF	once	.	TRBJ2-6	TRBV29-1
TGTGCCAGCAGTGAAAGTCCGGGCCTTGAAGCTTTCTTT	CASSESPGLEAFF	once	.	TRBJ1-1	TRBV6-1
TGTGCCAGCAGCCGAAACCCAGGGGGCAGCTACGAGCAGTACTTC	CASSRNPGGSYEQYF	.	TRBD1	TRBJ2-7	TRBV4-2
TGTGCCAGCAGTGAGCGGACTAGCGGGGGGGCTTGGGAGTATTTT	CASSERTSGGAWEYF	.	TRBD2	TRBJ2-3	TRBV6-1
TGCGCCAGCAGCTATTACCCCAGGGACAAAAACATTCAGTACTTC	CASSYYPRDKNIQYF	.	.	TRBJ2-4	TRBV5-1
TGTGCCAGCAGAATGGGAGCGAACACTGAAGCTTTCTTT	CASRMGANTEAFF	.	.	TRBJ1-1	TRBV6-4
TGTGCCAGTAGCTGGACAGGGGAGGCGAACACTGAAGCTTTCTTT	CASSWTGEANTEAFF	.	TRBD1	TRBJ1-1	TRBV19
TGTGCCAGCAGTCGTTCCGGGGGGGACACCGGGGAGCTGTTTTTT	CASSRSGGDTGELFF	.	TRBD2	TRBJ2-2	TRBV6-6
TGTGCCAGCACCGACAGTTACCAAGAGACCCAGTACTTC	CASTDSYQETQYF	.	.	TRBJ2-5	TRBV11-3
TGTGCCAGCAGCCTTGACGGTTCCTACGAGCAGTACTTC	CASSLDGSYEQYF	.	.	TRBJ2-7	TRBV6-5
TGTGCCAGCGGCCAGGACAGCCATCAGCCCCAGCATTTT	CASGQDSHQPQHF	medium-sized	.	TRBJ1-5	TRBV2
TGTGCCAGCAGTTCAAACAATCCCGGCACAGATACGCAGTATTTT	CASSSNNPGTDTQYF	.	.	TRBJ2-3	TRBV6-6
TGTGCCAGAAGCTGGATTTGGGAGGGGACCCAGTACTTC	CARSWIWEGTQYF	.	TRBD2	TRBJ2-5	TRBV5-3
TGTGCCAGCACGGGGGGCTGGATCGGGGAGCAGTTCTTC	CASTGGWIGEQFF	.	.	TRBJ2-1	TRBV2
TGTGCCAGCAGCCCCGATCGAGAAAAACTGTTTTTT	CASSPDREKLFF	.	.	TRBJ1-4	TRBV4-2